The 7 T cell receptor beta chains below come from one sample, sequenced in a study of CD8 T cells in Susac syndrome. Reverse transcription of roughly 0.5 to 1 ug RNA used random hexamers. TCRdb processed the immunoSEQ multiplex PCR reads anew with MiXCR; each CDR3 protein has one entry. The sample carries roughly 200,000 distinct CDR3 sequences, 95% recorded once. Sample: CD4+ T cells from PBMCs. These receptors originate from a human donor with multiple sclerosis.

The chain employs TRBV30 and TRBJ2-1, with 9 bases matching TRBD2. CDR3 length: 14 residues. J was trimmed by 8 bases and V by 8 bases; bases with no gene match: 13. Germline V gene lookup returns CDR1 GTSNPN and CDR2 SVGIG (reference sequence). CDR3 in amino acids: CALRVRGGEYEQFF. CDR3 nucleotides: TGTGCCCTTCGGGTGCGGGGGGGCGAGTATGAGCAGTTCTTC.

The chain recombines TRBV25-1 with TRBJ2-3; D unresolved. This CDR3 contains 11 residues. Germline assignment: CDR1 MGHDK and CDR2 SYGVNS. Trimming took off 2 bases at V and 7 bases at J, with 4 bases between the two ends. CDR3: CASSERNTQYF. CDR3 bases: TGTGCCAGCAGTGAACGCAATACGCAGTATTTT.

This sequence joins TRBV5-6 and TRBJ1-6; 7 bases agree with TRBD1. With 4 bases clipped from V and 6 bases from J, the junction kept 4 bases outside the gene matches. The CDR3 contains 14 residues. Per germline, CDR1 SGHDT and CDR2 YYEEEE. DNA of the CDR3: TGTGCCAGCAGCGCGGGACAGATTAATTCACCCCTCCACTTT. Translation: CASSAGQINSPLHF.

The V and J genes are TRBV19 and TRBJ2-3; unclear D gene. The CDR3 runs 14 residues. Trimming cost V 9 bases and J 6 bases, with 19 bases left between them. Germline values: CDR1 LNHDA, CDR2 SQIVND (reference sequence). The CDR3 reads CASSQTSARDTQYF. Written as DNA, the CDR3 is TGTGCCAGCAGTCAGACCTCAGCCAGGGATACGCAGTATTTT.

The V and J genes are TRBV12-3 or TRBV12-4 and TRBJ2-1; D may match TRBD1 or TRBD2 (6 bases each). Trimming took 3 bases from V and 7 from J, leaving 13 bases between them. The CDR3 runs to 14 residues. As DNA, the CDR3 is TGTGCCAGCAGTTTGGGGGGCCGAGGGAATGAGCAGTTCTTC. This sequence encodes CASSLGGRGNEQFF.

The chain joins TRBV29-1 to TRBJ2-3; TRBD1 agrees at 7 bases. There are 14 residues in the CDR3. J was trimmed by 1 base and V by 7 bases; bases with no gene match: 8. Germline values: CDR1 SQVTM, CDR2 ANQGSEA. CDR3 in amino acids: CSGGQARGTDTQYF. CDR3 nucleotides: TGCAGCGGCGGACAGGCCCGGGGCACAGATACGCAGTATTTT.

The chain couples TRBV27 to TRBJ1-2, with 10 bases lining up with TRBD1. CDR1 and CDR2 from the germline V gene are MNHEY and SMNVEV (reference sequence). The trim removed 5 bases at V and 4 bases at J, leaving 4 bases unmatched. The length of the CDR3 is 14 residues. CDR3 in amino acids: CASSPRTGGYGYTF. In nucleotides, the CDR3 is TGTGCCAGCAGTCCGAGGACAGGGGGCTATGGCTACACCTTC.